These 15 T cell receptor beta chains were all obtained from the same sample, sequenced in a study of CD8 T cells in Susac syndrome. cDNA came from roughly 0.5 to 1 ug RNA primed by random hexamers. TCRdb re-derived calls from the immunoSEQ multiplex PCR reads in MiXCR, one entry per CDR3 protein. The sample consists of roughly 200,000 distinct CDR3 sequences, 94% of them appearing once. The specimen was CD4+ T cells from PBMCs. The receptor source for this set is a human donor with Susac syndrome.

This clonotype was seen a few times. This chain links TRBV12-3 or TRBV12-4 with TRBJ1-5; D uncertain. This CDR3 is 12 amino acids long. V lost 2 bases and J 5 bases, leaving 4 bases between the germline ends. Here the CDR3 DNA reads TGTGCCAGCAGTTTACAGGATCAGCCCCAGCATTTT. Protein: CASSLQDQPQHF.

J is TRBJ2-3 and V is TRBV27; 7 positions match TRBD1. V lost 4 bases and J lost 2; bases outside the gene matches: 9. The CDR3 totals 16 residues. Germline CDR1 and CDR2: MNHEY and SMNVEV (reference sequence). The CDR3, as DNA: TGTGCCAGCAGTTCCTGGACAGGAGCCTCCACAGATACGCAGTATTTT. It specifies CASSSWTGASTDTQYF.

V and J are TRBV9 and TRBJ2-5; 7 nucleotides agree with TRBD2. The germline V gene encodes CDR1 SGDLS and CDR2 YYNGEE. V dropped 0 bases and J dropped 4; count of bases not matched to a gene: 6. This CDR3 is built from 15 residues. CDR3 nucleotide sequence: TGTGCCAGCAGCGTAGGGTGGACTAGATCAGAGACCCAGTACTTC. It encodes CASSVGWTRSETQYF. The variable domain in full, completed from reference TRBV9 and TRBJ2-5, reads DSGVTQTPKHLITATGQRVTLRCSPRSGDLSVYWYQQSLDQGLQFLIQYYNGEERAKGNILERFSAQQFPDLHSELNLSSLELGDSALYFCASSVGWTRSETQYFGPGTRLLVL.

V gene TRBV20-1 combines with J gene TRBJ2-6, with no clear D. The CDR3 has 11 residues. Trimming removed 4 bases from V and 2 bases from J, with 0 bases in between. In germline, CDR1 is DFQATT, CDR2 SNEGSKA (reference sequence). CDR3 amino acids: CSATGANVLTF. CDR3 bases: TGCAGTGCTACTGGGGCCAACGTCCTGACTTTC.

This chain uses TRBV20-1 with TRBJ2-5; 7 bases are shared with TRBD1. The junction had 13 bases not matched to a gene; V was cut back by 5 bases and J by 1 base. Germline V gives CDR1 DFQATT, CDR2 SNEGSKA (reference sequence). CDR3 size: 16 residues. CDR3 amino acids: CSASRDSLGSQETQYF. For the CDR3, the DNA is TGCAGTGCTTCCAGGGACAGCCTCGGGTCCCAAGAGACCCAGTACTTC.

This sequence joins TRBV6-1 and TRBJ2-1, with D perhaps given as TRBD1 or TRBD2 (5 bases each). Germline V lookup: CDR1 MNHNS, CDR2 SASEGT. The CDR3 consists of 14 residues. V lost 1 base to trimming and J lost 8 bases, with 12 bases between them. CDR3 coding DNA: TGTGCCAGCAGTGAAGGTCTCCCGGGGCATGAGCAGTTCTTC. It is translated as CASSEGLPGHEQFF.

CDR3 in amino acids: CATSTPDEETQYF. DNA for the CDR3: TGTGCCACCAGCACCCCCGACGAAGAGACCCAGTACTTC. This chain links TRBV15 with TRBJ2-5; no reliable D call. The CDR3 runs to 13 residues. Germline V gene lookup returns CDR1 LNHNV and CDR2 YYDKDF (reference sequence). Trimming left V 4 bases short and J 3 bases short, with 9 bases between.

J is TRBJ1-5 and V is TRBV9; D perhaps matches TRBD1 (5 bases). This CDR3 comprises 14 residues. CDR1 SGDLS and CDR2 YYNGEE come from the germline V gene. V shed 4 bases and J shed 4 bases, with 12 bases lying between them. The CDR3 DNA sequence: TGTGCCAGCAGCCCCGGGACCCTTAATCAGCCCCAGCATTTT. Translation gives CASSPGTLNQPQHF.

The chain joins TRBV5-4 to TRBJ2-7; D is ambiguous. The germline V gene encodes CDR1 SGHNT and CDR2 YYREEE (reference sequence). Trimming removed 0 bases at V and 0 bases at J, with 7 bases between. The CDR3 is 14 amino acids. For the CDR3, the DNA is TGTGCCAGCAGCTTGGAATGGAGCTCCTACGAGCAGTACTTC. Protein sequence: CASSLEWSSYEQYF.

This chain joins TRBV20-1 and TRBJ2-1; no clear D. This CDR3 is built from 10 residues. Germline loops: CDR1 DFQATT, CDR2 SNEGSKA (reference sequence). Trimming shortened V by 5 bases and J by 7 bases, and 6 bases separated the two germline ends. The DNA for the CDR3 is TGCAGTGCTCCCGTAAATGAGCAGTTCTTC. This encodes CSAPVNEQFF.

The chain uses TRBV7-3 and TRBJ2-1; D is uncertain. The ends were cut back, 5 bases at V and 5 bases at J, with 10 bases in the middle. This CDR3 region has 13 residues. Germline lookup yields CDR1 SGHTA and CDR2 FQGTGA. CDR3 nucleotide sequence: TGTGCCAGCAGCGTAGGGCAGAACAATGAGCAGTTCTTC. This gives the protein CASSVGQNNEQFF.

The chain combines TRBV25-1 with TRBJ2-7, with D possibly being TRBD1 or TRBD2 (6 bases each). CDR1 MGHDK and CDR2 SYGVNS come from the germline V gene. The CDR3 is 15 residues long. V was clipped by 3 bases and J by 3 bases, with 15 bases between them. CDR3 loop: CASSEEGDQVYEQYF. DNA for the CDR3: TGTGCCAGCAGTGAGGAGGGGGACCAGGTCTACGAGCAGTACTTC.

J is TRBJ2-7 and V is TRBV6-2 or TRBV6-3, with D possibly TRBD1 on 5 matching bases. CDR1 is MNHEY and CDR2 is SVGEGT in the germline V gene. Trimming took off 5 bases at V and 1 base at J, with 9 bases between the two ends. The CDR3 spans 13 residues. CDR3 region: CASSVTVSYEQYF. CDR3 coding DNA: TGTGCCAGCAGTGTGACAGTTTCCTACGAGCAGTACTTC.

This chain connects TRBV9 to TRBJ2-1, with 7 bases fitting TRBD2. Germline-derived CDR1 and CDR2 are SGDLS and YYNGEE. V gave up 3 bases and J gave up 8 bases; unmatched junction bases: 8. The CDR3 spans 14 residues. The CDR3 spells CASSATSTVDEQFF. The CDR3 coding sequence is TGTGCCAGCAGCGCGACTAGCACGGTCGATGAGCAGTTCTTC.

The V call is TRBV25-1, the J call TRBJ2-6, with D tentatively TRBD2 (5 bases). V shed 2 bases and J shed 1 base, with 9 bases lying between them. The germline gives CDR1 MGHDK, CDR2 SYGVNS. This CDR3 spans 16 amino acids. As DNA, the CDR3 is TGTGCCAGCAGTGAAGGGGAGAGGTCTGGGGCCAACGTCCTGACTTTC. Protein sequence: CASSEGERSGANVLTF. The entire variable domain, with the rest obtained from reference TRBV25-1 and TRBJ2-6, is as follows: EADIYQTPRYLVIGTGKKITLECSQTMGHDKMYWYQQDPGMELHLIHYSYGVNSTEKGDLSSESTVSRIRTEHFPLTLESARPSHTSQYLCASSEGERSGANVLTFGAGSRLTVL.